These 32 T cell receptor beta chains came from one sample sequenced in a study of blood T cell repertoires in COVID-19 (dated by TCRdb to 2020 to 2021). The library came from the immunoSEQ multiplex PCR assay. The table was pulled from immuneACCESS by TCRdb, which kept in-frame rearrangements only. Such tables lose some clones; where checked, under half of the loss comes from unresolved V genes, and the rest has no known cause. The sample table contains 150,000 to 200,000 clones; only one count was recorded for about 89% of them. Clones ranked in the top ten supply approximately 3.5% of the sample. Sequences were obtained from peripheral blood. All receptors derive from a man aged 65 to 79 with acute or convalescent COVID-19.

This clone was recorded once. CDR3 amino acids: CASSLAPAGRTEAFF. The CDR3, as DNA: TGTGCCAGCAGCTTGGCTCCGGCAGGGAGGACTGAAGCTTTCTTT. The rearrangement links TRBV5-5 to TRBJ1-1; D is possibly TRBD1 (5 bases). V was trimmed by 0 bases and J by 5 bases, leaving 14 bases between them. The CDR3 is 15 amino acids. Germline CDR1 and CDR2: SGHKS and YYEKEE (reference sequence).

This clone was counted between two and nine times. The gene calls are TRBV24-1 and TRBJ2-7, with D unresolved. The germline V and J ends were trimmed by 5 bases and 5 bases, with 18 bases remaining between them. In germline, CDR1 is KGHDR, CDR2 SFDVKD. The CDR3 has 15 amino acids. CDR3 DNA: TGTGCCACCAGTGGCCAACCTTCCCCTCGCGACGAGCAGTACTTC. It specifies CATSGQPSPRDEQYF.

This clone was detected only a few times. CDR3 region: CASSWGESVGELFF. CDR3 in DNA: TGTGCCAGCAGTTGGGGAGAATCTGTCGGGGAGCTGTTTTTT. The J gene is TRBJ2-2, the V gene TRBV5-4; tentative D call: TRBD2 (5 bases). CDR3 length: 14 residues. V lost 5 bases and J 7 bases, leaving 15 bases between the germline ends. Germline V lookup: CDR1 SGHNT, CDR2 YYREEE (reference sequence).

The table lists this clone with a count of one. The chain uses TRBV14 and TRBJ2-3, with D uncertain. The V gene's germline CDR1 is SGHDN and CDR2 FVKESK. The V end lost 4 bases, the J end lost 0 bases, and 20 bases lay between the germline ends. This CDR3 spans 18 amino acids. CDR3 DNA: TGTGCCAGCAGCCCCTTGTACGCGGAAATAACTAGCACAGATACGCAGTATTTT. Translation gives CASSPLYAEITSTDTQYF.

DNA for the CDR3: TGCGCCAGCAGCCAGGACAGGAGGTCCTACGAGCAGTACTTC. It codes for CASSQDRRSYEQYF. The chain combines TRBV5-1 with TRBJ2-7; 7 bases are shared with TRBD1. Germline V CDR1 and CDR2: SGHRS, YFSETQ. The ends lost 4 bases at V and 1 base at J; junction bases unmatched: 5. The CDR3 extends over 14 amino acids.

The J gene is TRBJ1-1, the V gene TRBV5-6; TRBD1 is a possible D gene (6 bases). V lost 1 base, J lost 10 bases, and 14 bases lay in between. Germline V CDR1 and CDR2: SGHDT, YYEEEE. The CDR3 has 13 residues. The CDR3 DNA reads TGTGCCAGCAGCTTGAGTCTGGCAGGGGTAGCTTTCTTT. Its protein is CASSLSLAGVAFF.

The chain recombines TRBV2 with TRBJ1-5, with TRBD1 matching 7 bases. Germline V gene lookup returns CDR1 SNHLY and CDR2 FYNNEI. J was trimmed by 4 bases and V by 4 bases; bases with no gene match: 7. This CDR3 region has 15 residues. CDR3 amino acids: CASSVDRERNQPQHF. In DNA form, the CDR3 reads TGTGCCAGCAGTGTTGACAGGGAAAGGAATCAGCCCCAGCATTTT.

The chain joins TRBV5-1 to TRBJ2-7; 7 bases are a match to TRBD2. This CDR3 contains 15 residues. Germline V gene lookup returns CDR1 SGHRS and CDR2 YFSETQ. V dropped 0 bases and J dropped 0; count of bases not matched to a gene: 3. The CDR3 loop reads CASSLDGLDSYEQYF. CDR3 DNA sequence: TGCGCCAGCAGCTTGGATGGACTAGACTCCTACGAGCAGTACTTC.

The V call is TRBV19, the J call TRBJ2-4, with TRBD2 as a possible D gene (7 bases). The CDR3 runs 15 residues. V dropped 7 bases and J dropped 6 bases, with 19 bases sitting between them. The germline V gene encodes CDR1 LNHDA and CDR2 SQIVND (reference sequence). The CDR3 loop reads CASTDWAGAGNIQYF. Here the CDR3 DNA reads TGTGCCAGTACCGACTGGGCGGGGGCTGGAAACATTCAGTACTTC.

The V gene is TRBV14, the J gene TRBJ2-7; D gene unclear. The CDR3 is 13 residues long. Trimming removed 0 bases at V and 5 bases at J, with 8 bases between. Germline V gene sequence: CDR1 SGHDN, CDR2 FVKESK. DNA of the CDR3: TGTGCCAGCAGCCAAGATCATTCCAACGAGCAGTACTTC. It yields the protein CASSQDHSNEQYF.

The chain combines TRBV7-9 with TRBJ2-2, with D perhaps matching TRBD1 (6 bases). V lost 4 bases and J lost 4, with 10 bases in between. The CDR3 loop spans 14 amino acids. CDR1 is SEHNR and CDR2 is FQNEAQ in the germline V gene (reference sequence). In DNA form, the CDR3 reads TGTGCCAGCAGCTCCAACAGGGCCACCGGGGAGCTGTTTTTT. Translated: CASSSNRATGELFF. The complete variable domain, with remaining parts taken from reference TRBV7-9 and TRBJ2-2, reads DTGVSQNPRHKITKRGQNVTFRCDPISEHNRLYWYRQTLGQGPEFLTYFQNEAQLEKSRLLSDRFSAERPKGSFSTLEIQRTEQGDSAMYLCASSSNRATGELFFGEGSRLTVL.

The chain links TRBV30 to TRBJ2-5; 8 bases are shared with TRBD2. Looked up from germline, CDR1 is GTSNPN and CDR2 is SVGIG (reference sequence). Germline trimming cut 3 bases from V and 7 bases from J; bases unmatched to any gene: 4. The CDR3 runs 12 residues. CDR3 in amino acids: CAWSGGAGTQYF. In DNA, the CDR3 is TGTGCCTGGAGCGGGGGGGCGGGGACCCAGTACTTC.

The gene calls are TRBV5-4 and TRBJ2-1; D is ambiguous. The CDR3 extends over 12 amino acids. Trimming stripped 4 bases from V and 7 bases from J, with 9 bases between. CDR1 is SGHNT, CDR2 YYREEE, per germline (reference sequence). CDR3 nucleotides: TGTGCCAGCAGCCCTCCAGGAAATGAGCAGTTCTTC. Amino acid sequence: CASSPPGNEQFF.

The chain recombines TRBV7-2 with TRBJ1-6; D is uncertain. The CDR3 runs 16 residues. The germline gives CDR1 SGHTA, CDR2 FQGNSA. Trimming took off 1 base at V and 0 bases at J, with 7 bases between the two ends. CDR3 amino acids: CASSLEGSSYNSPLHF. In DNA, the CDR3 is TGTGCCAGCAGCTTAGAAGGGAGCTCCTATAATTCACCCCTCCACTTT.

The chain joins TRBV5-1 to TRBJ1-1; D is perhaps TRBD1 (6 bases). Germline lookup yields CDR1 SGHRS and CDR2 YFSETQ. The CDR3 runs to 17 residues. V shed 1 base and J shed 0 bases, with 16 bases lying between them. The CDR3 is CASSLQGRVGMNTEAFF. The CDR3 DNA is TGCGCCAGCAGCTTGCAGGGGCGAGTGGGCATGAACACTGAAGCTTTCTTT.

CDR3 sequence (DNA): TGTGCCAGCTCACCAAATACTGATGGCTACACCTTC. Its protein is CASSPNTDGYTF. The rearrangement uses TRBV18 and TRBJ1-2; D not certain. CDR1 is KGHSH, CDR2 LQKENI, per germline. V lost 2 bases and J lost 6, with 7 bases in between. This CDR3 region has 12 residues.

The chain joins TRBV11-1 to TRBJ2-7, with TRBD1 identical over 7 bases. CDR1 is SGHAT and CDR2 is FQDESV in the germline V gene (reference sequence). V gave up 1 base and J gave up 2 bases; unmatched junction bases: 5. There are 15 residues in the CDR3. In nucleotides, the CDR3 is TGTGCCAGCAGCTTAGAATACGACAGGGCCTACGAGCAGTACTTC. This encodes CASSLEYDRAYEQYF.

This rearrangement joins TRBV5-1 to TRBJ1-2; D call uncertain. This CDR3 has 11 amino acids. Per the germline V gene, CDR1 is SGHRS and CDR2 is YFSETQ. V was pared by 3 bases and J by 5 bases, with 5 bases between. DNA of the CDR3: TGCGCCAGCAGCTCTTCGTATGGCTACACCTTC. The encoded protein is CASSSSYGYTF.

The genes are TRBV19 and TRBJ2-7; TRBD1 is a possible D gene (6 bases). The V end lost 3 bases, the J end lost 2 bases, and 17 bases lay between the germline ends. Germline CDR1 reads LNHDA; CDR2 reads SQIVND (reference sequence). This CDR3 spans 16 amino acids. The CDR3 sequence: CASSMQTGTIPYEQYF. CDR3 DNA sequence: TGTGCCAGTAGTATGCAGACAGGCACCATTCCCTACGAGCAGTACTTC.

The J gene is TRBJ1-5, the V gene TRBV6-5; no clear D gene. There are 13 residues in the CDR3. Germline lookup yields CDR1 MNHEY and CDR2 SVGAGI. Trimming stripped 2 bases from V and 13 bases from J, with 15 bases between. CDR3 region: CASSYPRDGSQHF. CDR3 DNA sequence: TGTGCCAGCAGTTACCCCCGCGACGGGTCGCAGCATTTT.

This clone was counted a few times. The chain combines TRBV7-6 with TRBJ1-6; D ambiguous. The CDR3 totals 19 residues. Germline CDR1 is SGHVS and CDR2 is FNYEAQ. With 1 base removed from V and 2 bases from J, the gap between germline ends came to 18 bases. Here the CDR3 reads CASSLESPGSYAYNSPLHF. The CDR3 nucleotides are TGTGCCAGCAGCTTAGAATCTCCCGGGTCATACGCCTATAATTCACCCCTCCACTTT.

J is TRBJ1-6 and V is TRBV9, with TRBD1 identical over 8 bases. CDR1 and CDR2 (germline): SGDLS, YYNGEE. The V and J ends lost 6 bases and 2 bases, in that order; junction bases with no gene match: 7. The length of the CDR3 is 16 residues. The CDR3 is CASTRGQGTYNSPLHF. The CDR3 region has the DNA TGTGCCAGCACCAGAGGACAGGGCACCTATAATTCACCCCTCCACTTT.

This rearrangement joins TRBV5-1 to TRBJ1-5, with D unclear. The CDR3 is made up of 14 amino acids. Trimming pared 2 bases from V and 4 bases from J, leaving 10 bases between. Germline values: CDR1 SGHRS, CDR2 YFSETQ. The CDR3 protein is CASSLFGGNQPQHF. DNA for the CDR3: TGCGCCAGCAGCTTATTTGGAGGAAATCAGCCCCAGCATTTT.

The chain has TRBV30 and TRBJ2-7; TRBD1 is a possible D gene (6 bases). V dropped 1 base and J dropped 5 bases, with 12 bases sitting between them. This CDR3 has 13 amino acids. CDR1 is GTSNPN and CDR2 is SVGIG in the germline V gene (reference sequence). CDR3 DNA sequence: TGTGCCTGGAGTGGGAAGGCAGGGGACGAGCAGTACTTC. Amino acids: CAWSGKAGDEQYF.

The chain is built from TRBV5-4 and TRBJ1-6, with 8 positions matching TRBD1. The V and J ends lost 4 bases and 10 bases, in that order; junction bases with no gene match: 10. This CDR3 is 15 amino acids long. In germline, CDR1 is SGHNT, CDR2 YYREEE (reference sequence). For the CDR3, the DNA is TGTGCCAGCAGCGAGATTGGGACAGGTATCTCACCCCTCCACTTT. Translating gives CASSEIGTGISPLHF.

V is TRBV27 and J is TRBJ2-7; 8 bases are shared with TRBD2. Trimming cost V 6 bases and J 4 bases; bases outside gene matches: 14. CDR3 size: 16 residues. Germline V gene sequence: CDR1 MNHEY, CDR2 SMNVEV (reference sequence). Written as DNA, the CDR3 is TGTGCCAGCAGCCCCCAGCCGGTACTAGCGGCTTACGAGCAGTACTTC. This codes for CASSPQPVLAAYEQYF.

V usage is TRBV5-1 and J usage is TRBJ2-7; 8 bases align to TRBD1. The germline CDR1 and CDR2 sequences are SGHRS and YFSETQ. With 3 bases clipped from V and 6 bases from J, the junction kept 11 bases outside the gene matches. The CDR3 has 15 residues. The CDR3 DNA sequence: TGCGCCAGCAGCTCGATGGACAGGGCAACGGGCGAGCAGTACTTC. Protein: CASSSMDRATGEQYF.

This sequence joins TRBV5-1 and TRBJ2-7; TRBD2 matches 7 bases. The germline V gene has CDR1 SGHRS and CDR2 YFSETQ. The trim removed 5 bases at V and 5 bases at J, leaving 7 bases unmatched. The CDR3 has 13 residues. The CDR3: CASSRGGKDEQYF. Here the CDR3 DNA reads TGCGCCAGCAGTCGCGGGGGAAAAGACGAGCAGTACTTC.

The chain joins TRBV29-1 to TRBJ2-5; TRBD2 aligns across 7 bases. There are 15 residues in the CDR3. Germline CDR1 and CDR2: SQVTM and ANQGSEA. J gave up 5 bases and V 4 bases, and 13 bases lay outside the gene matches. The chain's CDR3 is CSVGGTSAAGETQYF. CDR3 DNA sequence: TGCAGCGTTGGGGGAACTAGCGCCGCTGGGGAGACCCAGTACTTC.

The chain combines TRBV11-2 with TRBJ2-1; the D gene is possibly TRBD2 (5 bases). The CDR3 has 11 amino acids. The germline V and J ends were trimmed by 1 base and 16 bases, with 11 bases remaining between them. Germline V gene data show CDR1 as SGHAT and CDR2 as FQNNGV. The CDR3 coding sequence is TGTGCCAGCAGCTTAGGTGGTGAGGGATTCTTC. Its protein is CASSLGGEGFF.

The chain recombines TRBV19 with TRBJ2-3, with 13 bases identical to TRBD2. V trimming: 0 bases; J trimming: 3 bases; junction bases outside the gene matches: 6. Germline CDR1 is LNHDA and CDR2 is SQIVND (reference sequence). This CDR3 comprises 18 residues. The CDR3 nucleotides are TGTGCCAGTAGTATAGATCCCGGGACTAGCGGGGCGACAGATACGCAGTATTTT. Amino acids: CASSIDPGTSGATDTQYF.

This clone appeared a few times. V is TRBV7-9 and J is TRBJ2-2; 8 bases line up with TRBD1. The V gene end was trimmed by 5 bases and the J gene end by 5 bases; junction bases not matched to a gene: 7. This CDR3 has 15 amino acids. The germline V gene has CDR1 SEHNR and CDR2 FQNEAQ (reference sequence). CDR3 protein: CASSTRTGITGELFF. The DNA of the CDR3 is TGTGCCAGCAGCACTCGGACAGGGATTACCGGGGAGCTGTTTTTT.